The clone carrying this TCR beta chain showed up many times. Its antigen is undetermined. Libraries for TCR beta were made by quantitative 5'-RACE with molecular barcodes. TCRdb re-called the 5' RACE reads through MiXCR, storing one row per CDR3 protein. Here the sample spans 27,000 or so distinct CDR3 sequences, 7.9% being singletons. CDR3 length: 19 residues. After removal of 2 bases from V and 4 bases from J, the junction contained 16 bases not matched to a gene. Germline V gene lookup returns CDR1 MGHRA and CDR2 YSYEKL. The sample is drawn from a study of CD8 T cells in ankylosing spondylitis. Study conclusions and caveats: There were earlier reports of some motif variants in reactive arthritis synovial fluid and blood. Among TCR beta sequences, a motif of several highly homologous variants appeared characteristic of ankylosing spondylitis blood. In ankylosing spondylitis patients, matched synovial fluid reportedly showed significant enrichment of disease-linked clones.

This chain joins TRBV4-1 and TRBJ2-2; 7 nucleotides line up with TRBD1. This receptor was identified in a male donor with ankylosing spondylitis or in good health (not recorded which). Sequencing was performed on blood. The CDR3 bases are TGCGCCAGCAGCCAAAGGGGCCCCGAGACAGGGAGTAGCACCGGGGAGCTGTTTTTT. The encoded protein is CASSQRGPETGSSTGELFF.